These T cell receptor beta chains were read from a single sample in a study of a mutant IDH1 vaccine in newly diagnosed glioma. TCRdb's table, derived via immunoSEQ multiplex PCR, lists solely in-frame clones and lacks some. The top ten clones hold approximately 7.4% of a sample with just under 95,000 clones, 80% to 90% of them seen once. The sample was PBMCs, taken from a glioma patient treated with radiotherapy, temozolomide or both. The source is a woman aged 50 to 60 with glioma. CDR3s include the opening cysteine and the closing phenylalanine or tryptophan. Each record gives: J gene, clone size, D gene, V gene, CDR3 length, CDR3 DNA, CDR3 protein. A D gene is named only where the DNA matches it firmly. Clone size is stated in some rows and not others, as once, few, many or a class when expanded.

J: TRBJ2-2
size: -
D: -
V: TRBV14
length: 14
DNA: TGTGCCAGCAGCCAGGGGGAATACACCGGGGAGCTGTTTTTT
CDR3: CASSQGEYTGELFF

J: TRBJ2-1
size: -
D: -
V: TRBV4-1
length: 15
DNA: TGCGCCAGCAGCCAAGCGCTGTCTCTTAGGGATGAGCAGTTCTTC
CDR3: CASSQALSLRDEQFF

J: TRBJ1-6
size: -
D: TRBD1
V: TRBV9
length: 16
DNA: TGTGCCAGCAGCGCCGTAGGACAGGGGACAGATTCACCCCTCCACTTT
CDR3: CASSAVGQGTDSPLHF

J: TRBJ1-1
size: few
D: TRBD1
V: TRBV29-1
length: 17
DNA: TGCAGCGTTGATGGGATGTGGCTGACAGGGGGGTCAACTGAAGCTTTCTTT
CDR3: CSVDGMWLTGGSTEAFF

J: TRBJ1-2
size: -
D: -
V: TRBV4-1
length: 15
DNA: TGCGCCAGCAGCCAAGGGGTCTCCGTGGGCTATGGCTACACCTTC
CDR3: CASSQGVSVGYGYTF

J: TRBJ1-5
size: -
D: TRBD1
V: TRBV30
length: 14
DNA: TGTGCCTGGAATCCACAGGGGCGCAATCAGCCCCAGCATTTT
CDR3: CAWNPQGRNQPQHF

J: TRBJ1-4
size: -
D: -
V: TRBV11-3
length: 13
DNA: TGTGCCAGCAGACTCTTCATGGGGGAAAAACTGTTTTTT
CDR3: CASRLFMGEKLFF

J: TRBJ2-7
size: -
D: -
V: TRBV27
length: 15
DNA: TGTGCCAGCGGCGGGTCCAGGGGGACTACCTACGAGCAGTACTTC
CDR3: CASGGSRGTTYEQYF

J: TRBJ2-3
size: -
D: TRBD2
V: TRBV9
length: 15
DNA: TGTGCCAGCAGCGTACTAGCGGGACGCACAGATACGCAGTATTTT
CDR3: CASSVLAGRTDTQYF

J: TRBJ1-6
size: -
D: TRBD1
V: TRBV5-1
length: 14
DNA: TGCGCCAGCAGCTGGGACAGGGAGTATTCACCCCTCCACTTT
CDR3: CASSWDREYSPLHF

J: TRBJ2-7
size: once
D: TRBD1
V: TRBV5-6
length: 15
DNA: TGTGCCAGCAGCTTGGGTGACAGGGTGCCCTACGAGCAGTACTTC
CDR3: CASSLGDRVPYEQYF

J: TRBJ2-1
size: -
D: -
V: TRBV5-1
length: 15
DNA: TGCGCCAGCAGCTTGGCCCAGGGTACCTACAATGAGCAGTTCTTC
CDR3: CASSLAQGTYNEQFF

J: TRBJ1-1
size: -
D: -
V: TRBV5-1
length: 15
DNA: TGCGCCAGCAGCCCCTCCCCGGGTTTCTCCACTGAAGCTTTCTTT
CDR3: CASSPSPGFSTEAFF

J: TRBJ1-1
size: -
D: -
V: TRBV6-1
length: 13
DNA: TGTGCCAGCAAAATCGGGGGCGTCGGTGAAGCTTTCTTT
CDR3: CASKIGGVGEAFF

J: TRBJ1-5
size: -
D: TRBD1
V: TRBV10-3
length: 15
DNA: TGTGCCATCAGTGAGGGAGACAGGGGCAATCAGCCCCAGCATTTT
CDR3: CAISEGDRGNQPQHF

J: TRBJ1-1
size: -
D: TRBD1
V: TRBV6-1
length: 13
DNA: TGTGCCAGCGTAACACAGGGGTTGACTGAAGCTTTCTTT
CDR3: CASVTQGLTEAFF

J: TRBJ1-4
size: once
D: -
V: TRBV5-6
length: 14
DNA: TGTGCCAGCTTGCTTCAGGGGTCCCATGAAAAACTGTTTTTT
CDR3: CASLLQGSHEKLFF

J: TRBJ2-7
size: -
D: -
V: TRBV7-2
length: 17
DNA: TGTGCCAGCAGCCAACGGACGTGGTCCTCCTTCTCCTACGAGCAGTACTTC
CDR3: CASSQRTWSSFSYEQYF

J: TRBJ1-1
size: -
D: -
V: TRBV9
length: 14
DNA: TGTGCCAGCAGCGCGACGGTGGCGAGCACTGAAGCTTTCTTT
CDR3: CASSATVASTEAFF

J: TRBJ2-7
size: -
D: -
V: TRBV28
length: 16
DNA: TGTGCCAGCAGTTTATCCCTAGGGTCTAGTAGGTCCGAGCAGTACTTC
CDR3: CASSLSLGSSRSEQYF

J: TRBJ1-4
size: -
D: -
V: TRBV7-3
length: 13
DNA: TGTGCCAGCAGCTTAGAGCCAAATGAAAAACTGTTTTTT
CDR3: CASSLEPNEKLFF

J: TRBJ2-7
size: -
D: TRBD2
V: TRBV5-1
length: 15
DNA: TGCGCCAGCAGCTTTTCAGCGGGGGAGATCTACGAGCAGTACTTC
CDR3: CASSFSAGEIYEQYF

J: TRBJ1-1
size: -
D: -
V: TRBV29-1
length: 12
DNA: TGCAGCGCCACCTCAGGGACCACTGAAGCTTTCTTT
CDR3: CSATSGTTEAFF

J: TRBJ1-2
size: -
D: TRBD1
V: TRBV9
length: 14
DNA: TGTGCCAGCAGTCCGGGACAGGGTACCTATGGCTACACCTTC
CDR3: CASSPGQGTYGYTF

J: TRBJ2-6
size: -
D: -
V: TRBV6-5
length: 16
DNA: TGTGCCAGCAGTTATCAATTGGTATCTGGGGCCAACGTCCTGACTTTC
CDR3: CASSYQLVSGANVLTF

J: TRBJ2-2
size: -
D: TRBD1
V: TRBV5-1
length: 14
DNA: TGCGCCAGCAGCCTGGACAGGGTTGGCGGGGAGCTGTTTTTT
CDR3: CASSLDRVGGELFF

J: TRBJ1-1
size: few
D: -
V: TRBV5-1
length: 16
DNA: TGCGCCAGCAGCCTCGAAACGGGAAGCATGAACACTGAAGCTTTCTTT
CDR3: CASSLETGSMNTEAFF

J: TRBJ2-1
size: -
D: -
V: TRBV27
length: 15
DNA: TGTGCCAGCATCGTGGACCCAAGCTCCTACAATGAGCAGTTCTTC
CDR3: CASIVDPSSYNEQFF

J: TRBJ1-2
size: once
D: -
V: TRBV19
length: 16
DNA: TGTGCCAGTAGTACAACGTTAGGGGGGATCCGGGGGGGCTACACCTTC
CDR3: CASSTTLGGIRGGYTF

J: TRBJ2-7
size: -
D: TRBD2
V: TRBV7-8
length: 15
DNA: TGTGCCAGCAGCTTCGGGACTAGCAACACCTACGAGCAGTACTTC
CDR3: CASSFGTSNTYEQYF

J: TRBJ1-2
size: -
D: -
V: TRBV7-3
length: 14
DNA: TGTGCCAGCAGCTTAGGGTCGGGAGAAACCGGCTACACCTTC
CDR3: CASSLGSGETGYTF

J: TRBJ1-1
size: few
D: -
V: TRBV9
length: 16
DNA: TGTGCCAGCAGCCTAGGGAGTGGAGCAGGAGACACTGAAGCTTTCTTT
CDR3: CASSLGSGAGDTEAFF

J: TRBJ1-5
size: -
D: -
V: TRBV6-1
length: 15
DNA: TGTGCCAGCAGGGGGGAGGGGACCGGCAATCAGCCCCAGCATTTT
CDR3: CASRGEGTGNQPQHF

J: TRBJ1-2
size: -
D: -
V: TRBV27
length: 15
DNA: TGTGCCAGCAGTTTACGTCAGGGGTATGCCTATGGCTACACCTTC
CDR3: CASSLRQGYAYGYTF

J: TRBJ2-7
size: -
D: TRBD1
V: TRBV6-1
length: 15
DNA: TGTGCCAGCAGTGGCCGGGACAGGAGCTCCTACGAGCAGTACTTC
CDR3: CASSGRDRSSYEQYF

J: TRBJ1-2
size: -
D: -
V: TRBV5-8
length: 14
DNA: TGTGCCAGCAGCTTGGACCAGGGGCCTCGGGGCTACACCTTC
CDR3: CASSLDQGPRGYTF

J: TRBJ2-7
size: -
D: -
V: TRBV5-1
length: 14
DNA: TGCGCCAGCAGCCCCGGGACGGGGCCCTACGAGCAGTACTTC
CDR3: CASSPGTGPYEQYF

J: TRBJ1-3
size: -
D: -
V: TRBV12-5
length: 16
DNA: TGTGCTAGTGGTTTTAAGGAGCCGAGCTCTGGAAACACCATATATTTT
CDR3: CASGFKEPSSGNTIYF

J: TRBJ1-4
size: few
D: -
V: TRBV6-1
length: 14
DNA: TGTGCCAGCAGTGAAATGGGTCCCCCCGAAAAACTGTTTTTT
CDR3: CASSEMGPPEKLFF

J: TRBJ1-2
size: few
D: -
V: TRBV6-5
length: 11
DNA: TGTGCCAGCAGTCGGAGAGGGAGCTACACCTTC
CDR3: CASSRRGSYTF